The rows below give T cell receptor beta chains drawn from one sample of a study of T cell repertoires in cytomegalovirus infection. TCRdb re-analysed the reads in MiXCR, keeping a single row per CDR3 protein. In the table there are a few hundred thousand distinct CDR3 sequences, over 35% of which are singletons. Their antigens remain unidentified. Sequenced here: cultured PBMCs, sampled from culture after CMV antigen stimulation. Receptors were obtained from a human donor in good health (CMV status not recorded). Some clones in this sample may be carry-over from other donors' samples. The CDR3 runs from the conserved cysteine through the conserved F or W. A D gene is named only where the DNA matches it firmly. The listing skips clone size in some rows; elsewhere it reads once, few, many or a size class.

cdr3_nt cdr3_aa j_call v_call clone_size cdr3_length d_call
TGTGCCAGTAAGGGGGGGAATCATCAGCCCCAGCATTTT CASKGGNHQPQHF TRBJ1-5 TRBV19 . 13 .
TGTGCTAGTGGTTCAGGACAGGGGGATGACATTCAGTACTTC CASGSGQGDDIQYF TRBJ2-4 TRBV12-5 . 14 TRBD1
TGTGCCAGCAGCTCCCCCCGGGACAGGAGCACCGGGGAGCTGTTTTTT CASSSPRDRSTGELFF TRBJ2-2 TRBV7-2 few 16 TRBD1
TGTGCCAGCAGCTTACGACGACTAGCGGGGGGGCAAAGCACAGATACGCAGTATTTT CASSLRRLAGGQSTDTQYF TRBJ2-3 TRBV7-9 . 19 TRBD2
TGTGCCAGCAGCCACCCTCCCGGGACAGGCGACAATCAGCCCCAGCATTTT CASSHPPGTGDNQPQHF TRBJ1-5 TRBV12-3/TRBV12-4 . 17 TRBD1
TGTGCCAGCAGTTCGGGACTAGCGGGAGCAGGCGGGGAGCTGTTTTTT CASSSGLAGAGGELFF TRBJ2-2 TRBV12-3/TRBV12-4 . 16 TRBD2
TGTGCCAGCCGGGACAGGGTTTCCTACGAGCAGTACTTC CASRDRVSYEQYF TRBJ2-7 TRBV12-3/TRBV12-4 few 13 TRBD1
TGTGCCAGCAGCTCGAGAACCCGGACAGGAGCTAATCAGCCCCAGCATTTT CASSSRTRTGANQPQHF TRBJ1-5 TRBV7-8 few 17 TRBD1
TGTGCCAGCATATGGGACAGGGGTGGGAACACTGAAGCTTTCTTT CASIWDRGGNTEAFF TRBJ1-1 TRBV6-1 few 15 TRBD1
TGTGCCAGCAGAGTCCGGGACGCGTCCTACGAGCAGTACTTC CASRVRDASYEQYF TRBJ2-7 TRBV7-2 . 14 .
TGTGCCAGCCACAGGGTCTCCTACGAGCAGTACTTC CASHRVSYEQYF TRBJ2-7 TRBV28 . 12 .
TGTGCCAGCAGCCAAGGATTGGCGGCTAGCGGGGGTATTCAGTACTTC CASSQGLAASGGIQYF TRBJ2-4 TRBV3-1 . 16 TRBD2
TGTGCCAGCAGCTCCCCCCGCATGGGCGGGAGGACCTACAATGAGCAGTTCTTC CASSSPRMGGRTYNEQFF TRBJ2-1 TRBV7-2 few 18 TRBD2
TGTGCCAGCGCCGGGGAGGGGTATGAAAAACTGTTTTTT CASAGEGYEKLFF TRBJ1-4 TRBV7-9 . 13 .
TGTGCCAGCAGCTTAGGGGTAGGGGGGGGGGCCAACGTCCTGACTTTC CASSLGVGGGANVLTF TRBJ2-6 TRBV7-2 . 16 .
TGCGCCAGCAGCCACTACCCGACGCCCTCCTACGAGCAGTACTTC CASSHYPTPSYEQYF TRBJ2-7 TRBV4-1 . 15 .
TGTGCCAGCAGCTTACACCACACCGGGGAGCTGTTTTTT CASSLHHTGELFF TRBJ2-2 TRBV7-2 many 13 .
TGTGCCAGCACCGGGACACAAAATGAAAAACTGTTTTTT CASTGTQNEKLFF TRBJ1-4 TRBV19 . 13 .
TGTGCCAGCAGTGAAGGTGGGGGCTTAGATACGCAGTATTTT CASSEGGGLDTQYF TRBJ2-3 TRBV6-1 few 14 .
TGTGCCACCACCCCGGACCTCTCTGGGGCCAACGTCCTGACTTTC CATTPDLSGANVLTF TRBJ2-6 TRBV6-2/TRBV6-3 few 15 .
TGCAGCGTTGCGGCTAGCGGGACGAAAGAGACCCAGTACTTC CSVAASGTKETQYF TRBJ2-5 TRBV29-1 . 14 TRBD2
TGTGCCTTCCGGGGTACTGGAAACACCATATATTTT CAFRGTGNTIYF TRBJ1-3 TRBV5-4 . 12 .
TGTGCCAGCAGTTTTTTCGGAACAAGGGAAGAGACCCAGTACTTC CASSFFGTREETQYF TRBJ2-5 TRBV12-3/TRBV12-4 . 15 .
TGTGCCAGCAGCTTAGTGGAAACCCGACTAGCGGGGGGTACCTACAATGAGCAGTTCTTC CASSLVETRLAGGTYNEQFF TRBJ2-1 TRBV7-8 many 20 TRBD2
TGTGCCAGCAGTCTACGGGACGGCACTAACTATGGCTACACCTTC CASSLRDGTNYGYTF TRBJ1-2 TRBV6-1 few 15 .
TGTGCCAGCAGCTTCCCCCGGGGGGCCCGCACAGATACGCAGTATTTT CASSFPRGARTDTQYF TRBJ2-3 TRBV5-4 . 16 .
TGTGCCAGCTCACCCAATAGCGGGGGGGCCCAAGAGACCCAGTACTTC CASSPNSGGAQETQYF TRBJ2-5 TRBV18 . 16 TRBD2
TGTGCCAGCACCCTGTGGGAGGGTCGATACGAGCAGTACTTC CASTLWEGRYEQYF TRBJ2-7 TRBV6-2/TRBV6-3 once 14 TRBD2
TGTGCCAGCAGCTTGGGACAGGGGGACGTCGATCAGCCCCAGCATTTT CASSLGQGDVDQPQHF TRBJ1-5 TRBV7-6 . 16 TRBD1
TGCAGTGCTAGTGACCCCAGGTCTGATTACGAGCAGTACTTC CSASDPRSDYEQYF TRBJ2-7 TRBV20-1 few 14 .
TGTGCCAGCAGCTTCTCAGGGCCGCTTGAAGCTTTCTTT CASSFSGPLEAFF TRBJ1-1 TRBV7-9 . 13 .
TGCGCCAGCAGCTTGAACCCGGGAGGGACTCAGCCCCAGCATTTT CASSLNPGGTQPQHF TRBJ1-5 TRBV5-1 . 15 .
TGTGCCAGCAGCTTGACAGGGCTACACAATGAGCAGTTCTTC CASSLTGLHNEQFF TRBJ2-1 TRBV7-9 . 14 TRBD1
TGCAGTGCTAGAGAGGACAGGCTCCTCTATGGCTACACCTTC CSAREDRLLYGYTF TRBJ1-2 TRBV20-1 . 14 TRBD1
TGTGCCAGCAGCTTTCAGGGCACCACAGATACGCAGTATTTT CASSFQGTTDTQYF TRBJ2-3 TRBV7-2 many 14 .
TGTGCCAGCAGCTTAGCGCTTGGGAGCGTCGCTGAGCAGTTCTTC CASSLALGSVAEQFF TRBJ2-1 TRBV7-2 . 15 .
TGCAGTGCCCACGACAGGGGATCTGAGGTTTTCTTT CSAHDRGSEVFF TRBJ1-1 TRBV20-1 few 12 TRBD1